The source of this T cell receptor beta chain is a study of cytomegalovirus exposure and HLA in healthy donors. Study background: Most donors, approximately 82% of approximately 400 genotyped, fell in the Caucasian-associated ancestry cluster.

The PCR made use of 60 Vbeta and 13 Jbeta primers. Assay used: immunoSEQ multiplex PCR; TCRdb lists only in-frame clones, some missing. This table has 150,000 or so clones, around three quarters appearing once. Broader study findings: What a later analysis showed was that several of the most significant clusters appeared linked to common viral pathogens. The study listed approximately 160 cytomegalovirus-associated TCR beta chains. Later analysis reportedly placed an Asian-associated ancestry cluster below the roughly 700-donor mean in N-insertions.

With respect to this clone: Antigen specificity is unknown.

Germline V gene lookup returns CDR1 SGHDN and CDR2 FVKESK. The junction had 5 bases not matched to a gene; V was cut back by 4 bases and J by 1 base. CDR3 length: 15 amino acids. Sequenced input: PBMCs. The V and J genes are TRBV14 and TRBJ1-1; 8 nucleotides line up with TRBD1. The source is a male donor in good health and CMV-seronegative. The CDR3 is CASSPWTGTNTEAFF. As DNA, the CDR3 is TGTGCCAGCAGCCCCTGGACAGGGACGAACACTGAAGCTTTCTTT.